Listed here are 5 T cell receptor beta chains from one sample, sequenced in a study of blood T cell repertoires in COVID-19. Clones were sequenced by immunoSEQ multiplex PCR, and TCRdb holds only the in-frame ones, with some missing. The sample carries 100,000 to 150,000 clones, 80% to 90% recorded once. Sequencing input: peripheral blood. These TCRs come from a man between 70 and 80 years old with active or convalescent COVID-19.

CDR3 loop: CASSLAGGSSYEQYF. CDR3 in DNA: TGTGCCAGCAGCTTAGCAGGCGGGAGCTCCTACGAGCAGTACTTC. V is TRBV7-8 and J is TRBJ2-7; 7 bases map to TRBD2. This CDR3 is 15 amino acids long. J lost 0 bases, V lost 0 bases, and 2 bases had no gene match. Germline CDR1 and CDR2: SGHVS and FQNEAQ.

The CDR3 here is CASSSGSLNTGELFF. The CDR3 DNA is TGCGCCAGCAGCAGCGGGTCCCTGAACACCGGGGAGCTGTTTTTT. The V gene is TRBV5-1, the J gene TRBJ2-2; TRBD2 might be the D (6 bases). Germline loops: CDR1 SGHRS, CDR2 YFSETQ. CDR3 length equals 15 residues. Deletions cut 4 bases from V and 1 base from J, with 11 bases between.

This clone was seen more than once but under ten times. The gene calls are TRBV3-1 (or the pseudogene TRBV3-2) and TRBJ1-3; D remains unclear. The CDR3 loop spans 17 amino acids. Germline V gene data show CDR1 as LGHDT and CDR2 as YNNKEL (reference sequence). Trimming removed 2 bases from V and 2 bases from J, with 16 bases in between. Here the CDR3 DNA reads TGTGCCAGCAGCCAAAACGACCGTCACGGGGCTGGAAACACCATATATTTT. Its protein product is CASSQNDRHGAGNTIYF.

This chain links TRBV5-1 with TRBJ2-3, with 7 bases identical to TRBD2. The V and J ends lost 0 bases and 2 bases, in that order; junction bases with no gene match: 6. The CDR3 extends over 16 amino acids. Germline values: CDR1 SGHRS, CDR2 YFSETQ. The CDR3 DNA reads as TGCGCCAGCAGCTTGGGTTTGGCGGGGGACACAGATACGCAGTATTTT. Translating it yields CASSLGLAGDTDTQYF.

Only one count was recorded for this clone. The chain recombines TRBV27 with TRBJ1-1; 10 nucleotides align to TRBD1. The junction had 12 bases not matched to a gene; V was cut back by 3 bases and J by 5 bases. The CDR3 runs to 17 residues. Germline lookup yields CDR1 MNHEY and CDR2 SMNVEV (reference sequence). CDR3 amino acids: CASSFEPGTGEGTEAFF. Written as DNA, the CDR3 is TGTGCCAGCAGTTTCGAGCCCGGGACAGGGGAGGGTACTGAAGCTTTCTTT.